This entry features one T cell receptor (beta chain) sequence. What it binds is not known. This entry is derived from a study of shared clonotypes between healthy human individuals. Study-wide points: Sorted-subset sequencing, rarefaction showed, was incomplete despite large depth.

The method was immunoSEQ multiplex PCR; TCRdb's version includes in-frame clones alone and lacks a portion of them. The sample carries around 1,900,000 clones, 93% recorded once. Only CD45RO-negative cells positively selected for CCR7 counted as naive CD8 cells, so terminally differentiated effector memory CD45RA+ cells were excluded. This TCR was recovered from a man aged 18 to 29 in good health. Some clones in this sample may be carry-over from other donors' samples. Sequences were obtained from naive CD8+ T cells from PBMCs.

In DNA, the CDR3 is TGTGCCAGCAGCACCGGGACTAGCGGGTTAGACTACAATGAGCAGTTCTTC. This encodes CASSTGTSGLDYNEQFF. V and J are TRBV13 and TRBJ2-1; 12 bases are a match to TRBD2. Germline V gene data show CDR1 as PRHDT and CDR2 as FYEKMQ (reference sequence). Germline trimming cut 5 bases from V and 3 bases from J; bases unmatched to any gene: 8. This CDR3 spans 17 amino acids.